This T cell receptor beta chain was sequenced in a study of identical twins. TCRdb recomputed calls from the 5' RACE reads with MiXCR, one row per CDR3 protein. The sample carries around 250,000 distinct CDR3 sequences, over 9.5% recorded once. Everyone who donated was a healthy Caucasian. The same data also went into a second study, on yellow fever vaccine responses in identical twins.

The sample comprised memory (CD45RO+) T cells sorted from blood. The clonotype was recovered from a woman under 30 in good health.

The CDR3 region is CASSAGQGGYYEQYF. For the CDR3, the DNA is TGTGCCAGCAGCGCGGGGCAGGGGGGATACTACGAGCAGTACTTC. The chain couples TRBV11-2 to TRBJ2-7, with a tentative D call TRBD1 (7 bases). This CDR3 is built from 15 residues. Trimming left V 5 bases short and J 3 bases short, with 17 bases between. Germline CDR1 reads SGHAT; CDR2 reads FQNNGV.